This is a list of T cell receptor beta chains from one sample in a study of cytomegalovirus exposure and HLA in healthy donors. The assay was immunoSEQ multiplex PCR, and TCRdb's table has in-frame clones only and misses some. The sample consists of about 160,000 clones, roughly 80% of them appearing once. What was sequenced was PBMCs. These TCRs come from a woman under 40 in good health and CMV-seropositive. Both conserved end residues are part of each CDR3. The D gene is left open where the match is weak. Not all rows give a size; the values are once, few, many and, for expanded clones, a class.

size	D	V	J	CDR3	DNA
-	TRBD1	TRBV28	TRBJ1-6	CASSPTGFNSPLHF	TGTGCCAGCAGTCCGACAGGGTTTAATTCACCCCTCCACTTT
medium-sized	TRBD1	TRBV6-6	TRBJ2-3	CASFTRTGGVTDTQYF	TGTGCCAGCTTTACGCGGACAGGGGGTGTGACAGATACGCAGTATTTT
few	-	TRBV6-5	TRBJ1-1	CASRTGQLGTEAFF	TGTGCCAGCAGGACGGGACAATTGGGGACTGAAGCTTTCTTT
-	TRBD1	TRBV30	TRBJ2-7	CAWAGQGKFYEQYF	TGTGCCTGGGCTGGACAGGGGAAGTTTTACGAGCAGTACTTC
-	-	TRBV5-5	TRBJ1-2	CASSLWTAYGYTF	TGTGCCAGCAGCCTCTGGACTGCCTATGGCTACACCTTC
-	TRBD1	TRBV4-3	TRBJ2-5	CASSQDWQGAIETQYF	TGCGCCAGCAGCCAAGATTGGCAGGGGGCGATAGAGACCCAGTACTTC
-	TRBD1	TRBV11-1	TRBJ1-1	CASRPWTGGVMNTEAFF	TGTGCCAGCAGACCATGGACAGGGGGCGTGATGAACACTGAAGCTTTCTTT
-	-	TRBV4-3	TRBJ1-5	CASSQGVGEYQPQHF	TGCGCCAGCAGCCAAGGGGTCGGGGAATATCAGCCCCAGCATTTT
few	TRBD1	TRBV5-6	TRBJ1-6	CASSLHRDSDSPLHF	TGTGCCAGCTCACTCCACCGGGACAGCGATTCACCCCTCCACTTT
-	-	TRBV11-2	TRBJ2-7	CASKEGPPYEQYF	TGTGCCAGCAAGGAGGGGCCGCCCTACGAGCAGTACTTC
-	-	TRBV28	TRBJ2-7	CARRGSTEEQYF	TGTGCCAGGCGAGGCTCGACTGAGGAGCAGTACTTC
-	-	TRBV30	TRBJ1-1	CAWSRRGSTEAFF	TGTGCCTGGAGTAGAAGGGGCAGCACTGAAGCTTTCTTT
-	TRBD1	TRBV5-1	TRBJ2-7	CASSPTGPGQYF	TGCGCCAGCAGCCCGACAGGGCCTGGGCAGTACTTC
-	-	TRBV7-9	TRBJ1-2	CASSGGYWNGYTF	TGTGCCAGCAGTGGAGGCTACTGGAATGGCTACACCTTC
once	TRBD1	TRBV7-2	TRBJ1-4	CASSLEPTGDEKLFF	TGTGCCAGCAGCTTAGAACCGACAGGGGATGAAAAACTGTTTTTT
-	-	TRBV2	TRBJ2-3	CASRTRVTPDTQYF	TGTGCCAGCCGAACCAGGGTGACCCCAGATACGCAGTATTTT
-	TRBD1	TRBV29-1	TRBJ1-2	CSVAGTGRYGYTF	TGCAGCGTCGCCGGGACAGGGAGATATGGCTACACCTTC
-	TRBD2	TRBV28	TRBJ2-1	CASSLASRAGPDNEQFF	TGTGCCAGCAGTTTAGCCTCCAGAGCGGGGCCAGACAATGAGCAGTTCTTC
-	TRBD1	TRBV5-6	TRBJ1-2	CASSGTGGYGYTF	TGTGCCAGCAGCGGGACAGGCGGCTATGGCTACACCTTC
-	-	TRBV7-9	TRBJ2-7	CASSLSRVYSSYEQYF	TGTGCCAGCAGCTTATCGAGGGTATATTCTTCTTACGAGCAGTACTTC
-	TRBD2	TRBV4-3	TRBJ2-1	CASSQDGGGSYNEQFF	TGCGCCAGCAGCCAAGATGGGGGGGGCTCCTACAATGAGCAGTTCTTC
few	-	TRBV9	TRBJ1-2	CASSAMGGTYGYTF	TGTGCCAGCAGCGCCATGGGAGGGACCTATGGCTACACCTTC
-	-	TRBV7-2	TRBJ1-1	CASSGTPRVTEAFF	TGTGCCAGCAGCGGGACACCGCGGGTTACTGAAGCTTTCTTT
-	-	TRBV10-3	TRBJ1-2	CAISESLGGNYGYTF	TGTGCCATCAGTGAGTCTTTAGGAGGGAACTATGGCTACACCTTC
-	TRBD1	TRBV5-1	TRBJ1-6	CASSLDPEGTETLHF	TGCGCCAGCAGCTTGGACCCCGAAGGGACAGAAACCCTCCACTTT
-	-	TRBV6-5	TRBJ1-4	CASRKSAGRYEKLLF	TGTGCCAGCAGGAAATCGGCGGGCAGATATGAAAAACTGCTTTTT
-	-	TRBV12-5	TRBJ1-2	CASGLVPGYYGYTF	TGTGCTAGTGGTTTGGTACCGGGGTACTATGGCTACACCTTC
-	-	TRBV28	TRBJ1-6	CASTRTATNSPLHF	TGTGCCAGCACCCGGACAGCCACGAATTCACCCCTCCACTTT
-	-	TRBV2	TRBJ2-7	CASSELRKRVF	TGTGCCAGCAGTGAATTGCGAAAGCGCGTCTTC
-	-	TRBV6-1	TRBJ1-2	CASSVGRTNYGYTF	TGTGCCAGCAGTGTCGGCAGGACTAACTATGGCTACACCTTC
-	-	TRBV4-3	TRBJ2-7	CASSQSVFGTGVYEQYF	TGCGCCAGCAGCCAGAGCGTTTTTGGGACTGGGGTCTACGAGCAGTACTTC
-	TRBD2	TRBV15	TRBJ2-1	CATSREAGGWNEQFF	TGTGCCACCAGCAGAGAGGCGGGGGGGTGGAATGAGCAGTTCTTC
-	-	TRBV11-2	TRBJ2-5	CASSLGGEETQYF	TGTGCCAGCAGCTTAGGGGGGGAAGAGACCCAGTACTTC
once	-	TRBV2	TRBJ1-1	CASSPGVNTEAFF	TGTGCCAGCAGTCCAGGGGTGAACACTGAAGCTTTCTTT
-	-	TRBV2	TRBJ1-1	CASRRALDTEAFF	TGTGCCAGCAGGAGGGCACTGGACACTGAAGCTTTCTTT
-	TRBD1	TRBV7-2	TRBJ1-5	CASSPHSGGQPQHF	TGTGCCAGCAGCCCCCACTCAGGGGGGCAGCCCCAGCATTTT
few	-	TRBV5-1	TRBJ2-3	CASSISNRLSTDTQYF	TGCGCCAGCAGCATAAGTAACAGACTAAGCACAGATACGCAGTATTTT
-	TRBD1	TRBV6-6	TRBJ1-2	CASSYGGQHYGYTF	TGTGCCAGCAGTTACGGGGGACAGCACTATGGCTACACCTTC
-	TRBD1	TRBV7-2	TRBJ1-3	CASSPRQGALSGNTIYF	TGTGCCAGCAGCCCACGACAGGGGGCGCTGTCAGGAAACACCATATATTTT
-	TRBD2	TRBV5-6	TRBJ2-7	CASSPGLMGYEQYF	TGTGCCAGCAGCCCGGGACTAATGGGCTACGAGCAGTACTTC
-	-	TRBV19	TRBJ1-5	CASSSTRTEIYSNQPQHF	TGTGCCAGTAGTTCCACCCGGACAGAGATTTATAGCAATCAGCCCCAGCATTTT
-	-	TRBV7-3	TRBJ2-3	CASSGINRDRQYF	TGTGCCAGCAGCGGAATAAACAGGGATAGGCAGTATTTT
-	-	TRBV30	TRBJ2-7	CAWSAPWAIKVEQYF	TGTGCCTGGAGTGCCCCATGGGCCATTAAAGTCGAGCAGTACTTC
-	TRBD2	TRBV13	TRBJ2-3	CASSLGFRGGPPPDTQYF	TGTGCCAGCAGCTTAGGATTCCGCGGGGGGCCGCCCCCGGATACGCAGTATTTT
-	TRBD1	TRBV28	TRBJ2-7	CASSPLYAGTGRYEQYF	TGTGCCAGCAGTCCCCTGTATGCCGGGACAGGTCGCTACGAGCAGTACTTC
-	TRBD1	TRBV7-2	TRBJ1-3	CASSSRQGSGNTIYF	TGTGCCAGCAGCTCGAGACAGGGCTCTGGAAACACCATATATTTT
-	-	TRBV4-3	TRBJ1-2	CASSQAQHRANYGYTF	TGCGCCAGCAGCCAAGCCCAGCACAGGGCGAACTATGGCTACACCTTC
-	TRBD1	TRBV7-9	TRBJ1-1	CASSWGQGMNTEAFF	TGTGCCAGCAGCTGGGGACAGGGGATGAACACTGAAGCTTTCTTT
-	-	TRBV30	TRBJ2-5	CAWSLGQGGREETQYF	TGTGCCTGGAGCCTTGGACAGGGAGGGAGGGAGGAGACCCAGTACTTC
-	TRBD1	TRBV13	TRBJ1-2	CASSFPTGGTSGYTF	TGTGCCAGCAGCTTCCCGACAGGGGGGACCTCGGGCTACACCTTC
-	-	TRBV11-2	TRBJ2-7	CASSSLKYRDKAYEQYF	TGTGCCAGCAGCTCCTTGAAGTACCGGGACAAGGCCTACGAGCAGTACTTC
-	-	TRBV9	TRBJ1-1	CASSVEWGPNTEAFF	TGTGCCAGCAGCGTAGAATGGGGGCCCAACACTGAAGCTTTCTTT
-	TRBD2	TRBV5-1	TRBJ2-7	CASSKDGGLTYEQYF	TGCGCCAGCAGCAAGGACGGGGGGTTAACCTACGAGCAGTACTTC
-	-	TRBV27	TRBJ1-6	CASSFGGSSPLHF	TGTGCCAGCAGTTTTGGGGGCAGTTCACCCCTCCACTTT